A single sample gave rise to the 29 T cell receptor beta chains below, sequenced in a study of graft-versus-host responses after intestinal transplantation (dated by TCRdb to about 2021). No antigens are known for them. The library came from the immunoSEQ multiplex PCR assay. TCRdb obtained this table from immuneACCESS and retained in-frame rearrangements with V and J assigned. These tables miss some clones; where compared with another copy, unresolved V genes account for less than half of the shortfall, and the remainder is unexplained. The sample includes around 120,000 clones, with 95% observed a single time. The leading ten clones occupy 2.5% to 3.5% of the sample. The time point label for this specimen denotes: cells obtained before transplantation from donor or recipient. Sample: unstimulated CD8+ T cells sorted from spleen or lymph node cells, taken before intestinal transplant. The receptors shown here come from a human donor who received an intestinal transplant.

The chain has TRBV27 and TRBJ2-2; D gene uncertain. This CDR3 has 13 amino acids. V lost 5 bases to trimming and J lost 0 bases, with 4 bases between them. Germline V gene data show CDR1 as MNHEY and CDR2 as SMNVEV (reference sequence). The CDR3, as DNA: TGTGCCAGCAGTCCCCCGAACACCGGGGAGCTGTTTTTT. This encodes CASSPPNTGELFF.

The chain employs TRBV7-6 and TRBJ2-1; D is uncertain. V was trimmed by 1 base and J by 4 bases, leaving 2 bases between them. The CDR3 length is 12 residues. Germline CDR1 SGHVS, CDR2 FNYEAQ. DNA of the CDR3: TGTGCCAGCAGCTTAGTATACAATGAGCAGTTCTTC. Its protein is CASSLVYNEQFF.

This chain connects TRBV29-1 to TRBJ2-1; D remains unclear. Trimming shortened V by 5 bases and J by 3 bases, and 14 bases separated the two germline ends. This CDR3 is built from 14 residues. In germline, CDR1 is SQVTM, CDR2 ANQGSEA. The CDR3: CSVTLPQHYNEQFF. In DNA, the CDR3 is TGCAGCGTTACTCTCCCCCAACACTACAATGAGCAGTTCTTC.

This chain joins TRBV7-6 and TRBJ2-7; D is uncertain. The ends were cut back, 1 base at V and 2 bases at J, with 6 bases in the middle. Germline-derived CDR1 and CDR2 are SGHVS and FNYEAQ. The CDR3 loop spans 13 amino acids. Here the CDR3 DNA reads TGTGCCAGCAGCTTAGACACCACCTACGAGCAGTACTTC. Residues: CASSLDTTYEQYF.

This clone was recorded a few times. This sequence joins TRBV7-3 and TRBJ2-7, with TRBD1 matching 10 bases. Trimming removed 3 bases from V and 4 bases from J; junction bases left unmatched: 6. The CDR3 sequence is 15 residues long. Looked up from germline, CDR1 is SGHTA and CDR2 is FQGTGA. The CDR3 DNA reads TGTGCCAGCAGCTTGACAGGGGGCGCCGCTTACGAGCAGTACTTC. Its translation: CASSLTGGAAYEQYF.

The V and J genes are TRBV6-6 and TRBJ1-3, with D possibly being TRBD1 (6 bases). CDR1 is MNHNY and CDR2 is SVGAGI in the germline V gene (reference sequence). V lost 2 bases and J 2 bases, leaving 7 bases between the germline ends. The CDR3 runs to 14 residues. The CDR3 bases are TGTGCCAGCAGTTACACAGGGACTGGAAACACCATATATTTT. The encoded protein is CASSYTGTGNTIYF.

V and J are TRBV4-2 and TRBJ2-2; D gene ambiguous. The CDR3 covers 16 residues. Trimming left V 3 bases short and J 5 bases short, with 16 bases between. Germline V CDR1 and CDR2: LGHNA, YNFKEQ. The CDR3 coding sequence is TGTGCCAGCAGCCATGCCGAAGGAGCAGGAACCGGGGAGCTGTTTTTT. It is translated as CASSHAEGAGTGELFF.

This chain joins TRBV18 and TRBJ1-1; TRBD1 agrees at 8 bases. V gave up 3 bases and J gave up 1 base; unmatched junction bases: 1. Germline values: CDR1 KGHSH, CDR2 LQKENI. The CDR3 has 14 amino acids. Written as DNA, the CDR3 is TGTGCCAGCTCACCTGGACAGGGGAACACTGAAGCTTTCTTT. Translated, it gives CASSPGQGNTEAFF. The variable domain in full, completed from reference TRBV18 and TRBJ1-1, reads NAGVMQNPRHLVRRRGQEARLRCSPMKGHSHVYWYRQLPEEGLKFMVYLQKENIIDESGMPKERFSAEFPKEGPSILRIQQVVRGDSAAYFCASSPGQGNTEAFFGQGTRLTVV.

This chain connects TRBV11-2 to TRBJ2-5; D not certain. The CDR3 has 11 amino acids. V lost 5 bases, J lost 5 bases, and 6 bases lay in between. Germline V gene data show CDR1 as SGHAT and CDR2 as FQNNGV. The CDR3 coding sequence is TGTGCCAGCAGCGGAGAGGAGACCCAGTACTTC. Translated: CASSGEETQYF.

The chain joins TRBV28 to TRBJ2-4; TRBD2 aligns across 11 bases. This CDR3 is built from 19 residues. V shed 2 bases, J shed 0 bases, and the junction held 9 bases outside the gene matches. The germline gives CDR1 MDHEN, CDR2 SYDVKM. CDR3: CASSLKVAGGNLAKNIQYF. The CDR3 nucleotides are TGTGCCAGCAGTTTAAAAGTAGCGGGAGGGAACCTAGCCAAAAACATTCAGTACTTC.

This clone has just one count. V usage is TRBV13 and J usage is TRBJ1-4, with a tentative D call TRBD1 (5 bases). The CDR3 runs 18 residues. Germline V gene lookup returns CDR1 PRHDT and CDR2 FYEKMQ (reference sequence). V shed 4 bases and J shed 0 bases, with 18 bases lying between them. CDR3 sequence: CASSSQLGGHSTNEKLFF. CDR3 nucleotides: TGTGCCAGCAGCTCTCAGCTGGGCGGACATTCAACTAATGAAAAACTGTTTTTT. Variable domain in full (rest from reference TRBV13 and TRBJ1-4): AAGVIQSPRHLIKEKRETATLKCYPIPRHDTVYWYQQGPGQDPQFLISFYEKMQSDKGSIPDRFSAQQFSDYHSELNMSSLELGDSALYFCASSSQLGGHSTNEKLFFGSGTQLSVL.

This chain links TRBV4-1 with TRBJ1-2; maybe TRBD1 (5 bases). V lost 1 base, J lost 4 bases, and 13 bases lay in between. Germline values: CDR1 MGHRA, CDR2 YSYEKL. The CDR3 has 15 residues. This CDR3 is CASSQARETPYGYTF. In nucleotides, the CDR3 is TGCGCCAGCAGCCAAGCCAGGGAGACACCCTATGGCTACACCTTC.

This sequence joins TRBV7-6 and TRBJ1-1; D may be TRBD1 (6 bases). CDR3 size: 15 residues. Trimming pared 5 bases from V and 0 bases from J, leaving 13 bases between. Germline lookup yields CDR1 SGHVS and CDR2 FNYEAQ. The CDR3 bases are TGTGCCAGCAGCATCAGGGAGGGGGTGAACACTGAAGCTTTCTTT. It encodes CASSIREGVNTEAFF.

CDR3 nucleotide sequence: TGCGCCAGCAGCCAAGGGACAGGGGGCAACTACGAGCAGTACTTC. It specifies CASSQGTGGNYEQYF. This chain joins TRBV4-1 and TRBJ2-7; 11 bases are shared with TRBD1. Germline V gives CDR1 MGHRA, CDR2 YSYEKL. V trimming: 1 base; J trimming: 3 bases; junction bases outside the gene matches: 2. CDR3 length equals 15 residues.

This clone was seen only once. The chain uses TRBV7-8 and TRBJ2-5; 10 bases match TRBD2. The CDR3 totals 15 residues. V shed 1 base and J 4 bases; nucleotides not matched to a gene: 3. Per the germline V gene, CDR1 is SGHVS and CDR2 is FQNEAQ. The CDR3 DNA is TGTGCCAGCAGCTTAGGGCTAGCGGGAGTAGAGACCCAGTACTTC. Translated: CASSLGLAGVETQYF.

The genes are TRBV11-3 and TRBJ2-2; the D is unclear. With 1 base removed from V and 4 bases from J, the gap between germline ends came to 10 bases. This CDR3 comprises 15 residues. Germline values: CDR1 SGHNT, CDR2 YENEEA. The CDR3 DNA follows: TGTGCCAGCAGCTTAGGGGCAGACCTCACCGGGGAGCTGTTTTTT. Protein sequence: CASSLGADLTGELFF.

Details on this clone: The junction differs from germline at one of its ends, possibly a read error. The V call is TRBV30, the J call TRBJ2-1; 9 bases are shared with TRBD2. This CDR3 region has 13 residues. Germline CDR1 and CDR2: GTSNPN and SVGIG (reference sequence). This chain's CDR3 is CAWNNIAGDDQFF. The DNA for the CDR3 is TGTGCCTGGAACAATATAGCGGGAGATGACCAGTTCTTC. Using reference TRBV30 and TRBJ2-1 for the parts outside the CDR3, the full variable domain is SQTIHQWPATLVQPVGSPLSLECTVEGTSNPNLYWYRQAAGRGLQLLFYSVGIGQISSEVPQNLSASRPQDRQFILSSKKLLLSDSGFYLCAWNNIAGDDQFFGPGTRLTVL.

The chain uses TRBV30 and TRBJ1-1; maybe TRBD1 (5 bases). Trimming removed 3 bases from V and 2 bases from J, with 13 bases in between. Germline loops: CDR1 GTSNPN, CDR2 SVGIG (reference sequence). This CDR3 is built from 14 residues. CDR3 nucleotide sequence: TGTGCCTGGAGGAAACAGGCGATAAACACTGAAGCTTTCTTT. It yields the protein CAWRKQAINTEAFF.

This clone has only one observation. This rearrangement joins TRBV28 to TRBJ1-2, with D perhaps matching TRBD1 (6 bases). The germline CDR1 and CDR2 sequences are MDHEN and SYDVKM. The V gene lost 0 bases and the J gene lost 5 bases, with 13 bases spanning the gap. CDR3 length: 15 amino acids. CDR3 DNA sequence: TGTGCCAGCAGTTTATGGAGGGGGTACTCATATGGCTACACCTTC. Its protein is CASSLWRGYSYGYTF.

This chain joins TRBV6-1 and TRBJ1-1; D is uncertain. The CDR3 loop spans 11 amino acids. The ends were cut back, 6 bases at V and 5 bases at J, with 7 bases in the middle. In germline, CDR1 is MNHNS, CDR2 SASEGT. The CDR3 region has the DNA TGTGCCAGCAGCCTAGGGACTGAAGCTTTCTTT. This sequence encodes CASSLGTEAFF.

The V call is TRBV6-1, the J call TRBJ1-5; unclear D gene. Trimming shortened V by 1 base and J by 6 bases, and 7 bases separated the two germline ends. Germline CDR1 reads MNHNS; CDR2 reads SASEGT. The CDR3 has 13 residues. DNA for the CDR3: TGTGCCAGCAGTGAAGTCATGGGTCAGCCCCAGCATTTT. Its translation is CASSEVMGQPQHF.

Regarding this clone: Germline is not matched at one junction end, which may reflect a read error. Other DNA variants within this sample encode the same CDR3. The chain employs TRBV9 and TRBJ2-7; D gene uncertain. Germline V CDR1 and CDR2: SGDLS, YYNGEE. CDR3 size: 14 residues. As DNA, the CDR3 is TGCGCCAGCAGCGTAGGCGTATCGAACTACGAGCAGTACTTC. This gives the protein CASSVGVSNYEQYF.

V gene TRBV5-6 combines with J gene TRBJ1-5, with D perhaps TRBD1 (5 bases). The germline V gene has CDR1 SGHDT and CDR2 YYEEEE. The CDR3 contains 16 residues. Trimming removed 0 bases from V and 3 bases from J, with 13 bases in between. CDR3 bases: TGTGCCAGCAGCTTGGAGCTGGGGCCGGCCAATCAGCCCCAGCATTTT. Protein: CASSLELGPANQPQHF.

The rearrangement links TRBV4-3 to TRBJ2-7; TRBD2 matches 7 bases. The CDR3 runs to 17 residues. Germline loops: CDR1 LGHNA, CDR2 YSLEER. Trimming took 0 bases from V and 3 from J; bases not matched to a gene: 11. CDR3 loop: CASSQDDVGGEGYEQYF. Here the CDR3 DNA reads TGCGCCAGCAGCCAAGATGATGTGGGGGGGGAAGGCTACGAGCAGTACTTC.

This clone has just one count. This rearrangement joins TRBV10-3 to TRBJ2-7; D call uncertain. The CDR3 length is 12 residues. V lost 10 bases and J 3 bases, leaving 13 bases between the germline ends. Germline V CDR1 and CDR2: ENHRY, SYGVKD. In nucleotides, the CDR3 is TGTGCCACCCCCGGCCGGGTCTACGAGCAGTACTTC. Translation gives CATPGRVYEQYF.

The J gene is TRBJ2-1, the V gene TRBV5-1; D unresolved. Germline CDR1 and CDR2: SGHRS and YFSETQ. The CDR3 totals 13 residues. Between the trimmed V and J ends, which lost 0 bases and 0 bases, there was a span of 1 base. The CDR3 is CASSLDSYNEQFF. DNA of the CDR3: TGCGCCAGCAGCTTGGACTCCTACAATGAGCAGTTCTTC.

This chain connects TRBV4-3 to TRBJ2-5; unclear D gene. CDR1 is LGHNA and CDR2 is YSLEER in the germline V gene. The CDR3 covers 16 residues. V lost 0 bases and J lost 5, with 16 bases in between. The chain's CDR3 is CASSQDSRYIQETQYF. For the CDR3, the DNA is TGCGCCAGCAGCCAAGATTCCCGGTACATTCAGGAGACCCAGTACTTC.

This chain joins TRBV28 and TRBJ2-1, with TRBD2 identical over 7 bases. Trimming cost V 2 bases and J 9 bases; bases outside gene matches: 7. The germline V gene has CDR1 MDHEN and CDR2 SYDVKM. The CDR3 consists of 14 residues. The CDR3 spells CASSLRAGAGEQFF. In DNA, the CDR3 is TGTGCCAGCAGTTTAAGGGCGGGAGCAGGTGAGCAGTTCTTC.

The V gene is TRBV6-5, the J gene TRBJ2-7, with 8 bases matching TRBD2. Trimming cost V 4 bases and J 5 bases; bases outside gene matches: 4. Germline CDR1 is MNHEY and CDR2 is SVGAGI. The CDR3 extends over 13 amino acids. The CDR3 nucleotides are TGTGCCAGCAGTTCACTAGCGGTAAACGAGCAGTACTTC. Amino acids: CASSSLAVNEQYF.